These 31 T cell receptor beta chains were all obtained from the same sample, sequenced in a study of T cell changes during pregnancy in multiple sclerosis. Sequencing used immunoSEQ multiplex PCR; TCRdb keeps in-frame clones, though not all of them. The repertoire holds under 75,000 clones, with about 90% as singletons. This sample comprised peripheral blood, obtained in the third trimester of pregnancy. The origin of the receptors is a female donor in good health, enrolled as a control in a pregnancy study.

The genes are TRBV6-1 and TRBJ1-2; tentatively, D is TRBD1 (5 bases). This CDR3 region has 15 residues. The germline V gene encodes CDR1 MNHNS and CDR2 SASEGT. V was cut by 3 bases and J by 3 bases, with 14 bases left in between. CDR3 amino acids: CASSDLTGPYYGYTF. The CDR3 nucleotides are TGTGCCAGCAGTGACCTCACAGGTCCCTACTATGGCTACACCTTC.

This CDR3 is CAWTVGTDYNEQFF. CDR3 DNA: TGTGCCTGGACCGTGGGGACAGACTACAATGAGCAGTTCTTC. V gene TRBV30 combines with J gene TRBJ2-1; TRBD1 matches 7 bases. The junction had 6 bases not matched to a gene; V was cut back by 4 bases and J by 3 bases. The CDR3 runs to 14 residues. Germline V gene sequence: CDR1 GTSNPN, CDR2 SVGIG (reference sequence).

This chain connects TRBV15 to TRBJ1-2; D not certain. The germline V and J ends were trimmed by 0 bases and 2 bases, with 10 bases remaining between them. CDR3 length: 15 amino acids. Germline CDR1 is LNHNV and CDR2 is YYDKDF (reference sequence). The CDR3 DNA is TGTGCCACCAGCAGAGATAAAGGGAGGAACTATGGCTACACCTTC. Translated: CATSRDKGRNYGYTF.

This clone is a singleton in its sample. The chain carries TRBV7-9 and TRBJ2-5, with D possibly matching TRBD1 (6 bases). V lost 4 bases, J lost 0 bases, and 15 bases lay in between. CDR1 and CDR2 from the germline V gene are SEHNR and FQNEAQ (reference sequence). The CDR3 is made up of 16 amino acids. The CDR3 nucleotides read TGTGCCAGCAGCTCCCCAGGGGCCCTCTACCAAGAGACCCAGTACTTC. This sequence encodes CASSSPGALYQETQYF.

There are a few counts of this clone. The rearrangement links TRBV9 to TRBJ2-2; perhaps TRBD1 as D (5 bases). CDR3 length: 16 residues. Germline CDR1 is SGDLS and CDR2 is YYNGEE. V lost 4 bases and J 2 bases, leaving 15 bases between the germline ends. The CDR3 sequence: CASSPRQKGNTGELFF. DNA for the CDR3: TGTGCCAGCAGCCCCCGACAGAAGGGAAACACCGGGGAGCTGTTTTTT.

The CDR3 DNA is TGTGCCAGCAGTGTCAGCGGGGGCCGCTCCTACGAGCAGTACTTC. This translates into CASSVSGGRSYEQYF. The chain combines TRBV2 with TRBJ2-7, with 8 bases matching TRBD2. Germline CDR1 reads SNHLY; CDR2 reads FYNNEI. Trimming took 4 bases from V and 0 from J; bases not matched to a gene: 5. The CDR3 spans 15 residues.

V and J are TRBV5-6 and TRBJ1-1, with D possibly being TRBD1 (6 bases). This CDR3 spans 16 amino acids. Germline loops: CDR1 SGHDT, CDR2 YYEEEE. The V end was cut by 0 bases, the J end by 1 base, with 13 bases between. CDR3 DNA: TGTGCCAGCAGCTTGGGGGCAGGGGCCGGGAACACTGAAGCTTTCTTT. It yields the protein CASSLGAGAGNTEAFF.

The chain recombines TRBV7-9 with TRBJ2-3; TRBD2 agrees at 11 bases. There are 17 residues in the CDR3. Germline V gene lookup returns CDR1 SEHNR and CDR2 FQNEAQ (reference sequence). V lost 7 bases and J lost 2; bases outside the gene matches: 11. The CDR3 is CASTPTLAGDNTDTQYF. DNA of the CDR3: TGTGCCAGCACCCCTACACTAGCGGGGGATAACACAGATACGCAGTATTTT.

The chain couples TRBV29-1 to TRBJ2-1, with 10 bases matching TRBD2. Germline V gives CDR1 SQVTM, CDR2 ANQGSEA. V trimming: 6 bases; J trimming: 2 bases; junction bases outside the gene matches: 4. CDR3 size: 14 residues. CDR3 DNA sequence: TGCAGCGTAGACACTAGCGGGGCCTACAATGAGCAGTTCTTC. Translation: CSVDTSGAYNEQFF.

The rearrangement links TRBV5-4 to TRBJ2-1, with a possible D match to TRBD1 (6 bases). CDR1 and CDR2 (germline): SGHNT, YYREEE (reference sequence). V was clipped by 4 bases and J by 8 bases, with 10 bases between them. The CDR3 contains 12 residues. CDR3 amino acids: CASSPPGDEQFF. In DNA, the CDR3 is TGTGCCAGCAGCCCACCAGGGGATGAGCAGTTCTTC.

The V gene is TRBV6-5, the J gene TRBJ2-5; 8 nucleotides match TRBD1. The junction had 3 bases not matched to a gene; V was cut back by 2 bases and J by 4 bases. The CDR3 consists of 14 residues. Germline loops: CDR1 MNHEY, CDR2 SVGAGI. In nucleotides, the CDR3 is TGTGCCAGCAGTTACGACAGGGGCTTAGAGACCCAGTACTTC. Protein sequence: CASSYDRGLETQYF.

This chain connects TRBV29-1 to TRBJ2-1; D possibly corresponds to TRBD1 (6 bases). Trimming removed 3 bases from V and 6 bases from J, with 9 bases in between. Germline V gene data show CDR1 as SQVTM and CDR2 as ANQGSEA. The CDR3 has 12 residues. Here the CDR3 DNA reads TGCAGCGTTGACTCCAGGGGCAATGAGCAGTTCTTC. Translated: CSVDSRGNEQFF.

V and J are TRBV5-1 and TRBJ2-5; TRBD1 aligns across 9 bases. CDR1 and CDR2 from the germline V gene are SGHRS and YFSETQ. The CDR3 contains 15 residues. Trimming removed 0 bases from V and 2 bases from J; junction bases left unmatched: 2. The CDR3 DNA follows: TGCGCCAGCAGCTTGGGGGACAGGGCTCAAGAGACCCAGTACTTC. This translates into CASSLGDRAQETQYF.

This chain uses TRBV7-2 with TRBJ1-1; TRBD1 matches at 7 bases. After removal of 5 bases from V and 4 bases from J, the junction contained 10 bases not matched to a gene. From germline, CDR1 is SGHTA and CDR2 FQGNSA. CDR3 size: 15 residues. DNA for the CDR3: TGTGCCAGCAGCGCCCGACAGGGTCGAGGCACTGAAGCTTTCTTT. Protein sequence: CASSARQGRGTEAFF.

This chain links TRBV11-2 with TRBJ2-6, with D unresolved. Germline V lookup: CDR1 SGHAT, CDR2 FQNNGV. Trimming took off 11 bases at V and 0 bases at J, with 5 bases between the two ends. The CDR3 length is 12 residues. CDR3 bases: TGTGCCTGTCTCTCTGGGGCCAACGTCCTGACTTTC. Translated, it gives CACLSGANVLTF.

This clone was detected only a few times. CDR3 region: CAWSTGELSNQPQHF. CDR3 in DNA: TGTGCCTGGAGTACAGGAGAACTCAGCAATCAGCCCCAGCATTTT. The chain couples TRBV30 to TRBJ1-5; a possible D gene is TRBD1 (5 bases). Trimming removed 2 bases from V and 1 base from J, with 12 bases in between. This CDR3 is built from 15 residues. CDR1 GTSNPN and CDR2 SVGIG come from the germline V gene (reference sequence).

The V call is TRBV27, the J call TRBJ1-2; 9 nucleotides agree with TRBD1. The CDR3 is made up of 13 amino acids. Looked up from germline, CDR1 is MNHEY and CDR2 is SMNVEV (reference sequence). V was clipped by 6 bases and J by 6 bases; unmatched bases: 5. The CDR3 is CASSGTGKDGYTF. CDR3 in DNA: TGTGCCAGCAGCGGGACAGGGAAGGATGGCTACACCTTC.

The table lists this clone with a count of one. This chain's CDR3 is CASSFSGAQGNRETQYF. The CDR3 DNA reads TGTGCCAGCAGCTTTAGTGGGGCACAGGGTAACCGAGAGACCCAGTACTTC. The chain carries TRBV7-9 and TRBJ2-5; D is perhaps TRBD1 (6 bases). Germline CDR1 reads SEHNR; CDR2 reads FQNEAQ (reference sequence). The CDR3 runs 17 residues. Trimming took off 3 bases at V and 4 bases at J, with 21 bases between the two ends.

The chain has TRBV27 and TRBJ1-2; the D gene is possibly TRBD1 (6 bases). CDR1 is MNHEY and CDR2 is SMNVEV in the germline V gene (reference sequence). Trimming took off 0 bases at V and 8 bases at J, with 19 bases between the two ends. There are 16 residues in the CDR3. CDR3 nucleotide sequence: TGTGCCAGCAGTTTATCCGCAGGACAGCGCTTGGGAGGCTACACCTTC. This sequence encodes CASSLSAGQRLGGYTF.

The chain recombines TRBV19 with TRBJ2-3; 11 bases map to TRBD2. CDR1 is LNHDA, CDR2 SQIVND, per germline (reference sequence). The V segment lost 5 bases and the J segment 3 bases; nucleotides outside the gene matches: 7. The CDR3 runs to 16 residues. The CDR3 reads CASSVHTSGGTDTQYF. The CDR3 bases are TGTGCCAGTAGTGTTCATACTAGCGGGGGAACAGATACGCAGTATTTT.

The CDR3 loop reads CASSSRRVGRSNQPQHF. The DNA for the CDR3 is TGTGCCAGCAGTTCCCGACGGGTGGGTAGGAGCAATCAGCCCCAGCATTTT. This chain joins TRBV28 and TRBJ1-5; D is ambiguous. Germline CDR1 reads MDHEN; CDR2 reads SYDVKM. The CDR3 runs 17 residues. Between the trimmed V and J ends, which lost 4 bases and 1 base, there was a span of 17 bases.

This rearrangement joins TRBV7-9 to TRBJ1-3; maybe TRBD1 (5 bases). Trimming pared 1 base from V and 0 bases from J, leaving 7 bases between. Germline CDR1 and CDR2: SEHNR and FQNEAQ (reference sequence). The CDR3 totals 15 residues. The CDR3 protein is CASSLEGASGNTIYF. DNA for the CDR3: TGTGCCAGCAGCTTAGAAGGGGCCTCTGGAAACACCATATATTTT.

The CDR3 DNA sequence: TGCGCCAGCAGGGATCGGGTCGGCTACACCTTC. Its protein product is CASRDRVGYTF. The chain uses TRBV5-1 and TRBJ1-2; D remains ambiguous. V was cut by 5 bases and J by 8 bases, with 10 bases left in between. This CDR3 is 11 amino acids long. Germline-derived CDR1 and CDR2 are SGHRS and YFSETQ.

The chain links TRBV4-2 to TRBJ2-7, with 7 bases fitting TRBD1. Germline CDR1 and CDR2: LGHNA and YNFKEQ. The CDR3 covers 12 residues. V trimming: 4 bases; J trimming: 5 bases; junction bases outside the gene matches: 2. Written as DNA, the CDR3 is TGTGCCAGCAGCCCTCAGGGGGACGAGCAGTACTTC. Its translation: CASSPQGDEQYF.

The chain carries TRBV2 and TRBJ1-1, with a possible D match to TRBD1 (6 bases). Trimming stripped 7 bases from V and 5 bases from J, with 11 bases between. Germline CDR1 reads SNHLY; CDR2 reads FYNNEI. The CDR3 contains 12 residues. The CDR3 region is CASTTGTTEAFF. In DNA form, the CDR3 reads TGTGCCAGCACTACGGGGACAACTGAAGCTTTCTTT.

This rearrangement joins TRBV6-6 to TRBJ1-1, with D unresolved. Germline V gene lookup returns CDR1 MNHNY and CDR2 SVGAGI (reference sequence). The CDR3 length is 10 residues. The CDR3 protein is CGAQDTEAFF. DNA of the CDR3: TGTGGGGCCCAGGACACTGAAGCTTTCTTT.

This chain uses TRBV6-5 with TRBJ1-5; D remains unclear. CDR3 length: 13 residues. The V gene lost 2 bases and the J gene lost 4 bases, with 6 bases spanning the gap. Germline V gene data show CDR1 as MNHEY and CDR2 as SVGAGI. The CDR3 sequence: CASSYTENQPQHF. The CDR3 region has the DNA TGTGCCAGCAGTTACACAGAAAATCAGCCCCAGCATTTT.

This clone was seen only a few times. The V and J genes are TRBV7-9 and TRBJ1-1, with a possible D match to TRBD1 (5 bases). The V gene's germline CDR1 is SEHNR and CDR2 FQNEAQ (reference sequence). V shed 5 bases and J shed 5 bases, with 12 bases lying between them. The CDR3 sequence is 13 residues long. CDR3 in DNA: TGTGCCAGCAGCGGTCAAGGGGTGACTGAAGCTTTCTTT. It specifies CASSGQGVTEAFF.

V and J are TRBV5-1 and TRBJ2-1; D is ambiguous. Germline CDR1 SGHRS, CDR2 YFSETQ. The CDR3 has 15 amino acids. V gave up 1 base and J gave up 0 bases, with 8 bases separating them. The CDR3 protein is CASSLSPSSYNEQFF. DNA for the CDR3: TGCGCCAGCAGCTTGTCGCCGAGCTCCTACAATGAGCAGTTCTTC. Combining the CDR3 with reference TRBV5-1 and TRBJ2-1 gives the whole variable domain KAGVTQTPRYLIKTRGQQVTLSCSPISGHRSVSWYQQTPGQGLQFLFEYFSETQRNKGNFPGRFSGRQFSNSRSEMNVSTLELGDSALYLCASSLSPSSYNEQFFGPGTRLTVL.

This chain joins TRBV5-4 and TRBJ1-1, with D uncertain. The V gene's germline CDR1 is SGHNT and CDR2 YYREEE (reference sequence). Between the trimmed V and J ends, which lost 0 bases and 6 bases, there was a span of 12 bases. This CDR3 comprises 14 residues. The CDR3 sequence: CASSLAFSDPEAFF. CDR3 nucleotide sequence: TGTGCCAGCAGCTTGGCCTTTAGTGATCCTGAAGCTTTCTTT.

This rearrangement joins TRBV6-1 to TRBJ1-5; 7 bases align to TRBD1. This CDR3 is built from 14 residues. The trim removed 6 bases at V and 4 bases at J, leaving 6 bases unmatched. The germline gives CDR1 MNHNS, CDR2 SASEGT. CDR3 DNA: TGTGCCAGCAGCCCCGACAGGGCAAATCAGCCCCAGCATTTT. Its translation is CASSPDRANQPQHF.